Sequencing of this TCR beta chain was carried out in a study of T cell clones after liver transplantation. With respect to this clone: The junction does not match germline at one end; this may be a read error.

TCRdb's table, derived via immunoSEQ multiplex PCR, lists solely in-frame clones and lacks some. The data show around 110,000 clones, with just over 90% seen just once and more than 0.8% held by the top ten. CDR1 is SGHNT, CDR2 YYREEE, per germline (reference sequence). This CDR3 comprises 14 residues. Material: CD4+ T cells from blood, obtained 12 months after liver transplant. The receptor was derived from a human patient who received a liver transplant. Some of the T cells may derive from the graft donor. The chain combines TRBV5-4 with TRBJ2-7; D gene ambiguous. The CDR3 DNA is TGTGCCAGCACCTTGGATGTGGGGAAATACGAGCAGTACTTC. Encoded protein: CASTLDVGKYEQYF. Drawing the rest from reference TRBV5-4 and TRBJ2-7, the complete variable domain is ETGVTQSPTHLIKTRGQQVTLRCSSQSGHNTVSWYQQALGQGPQFIFQYYREEENGRGNFPPRFSGLQFPNYSSELNVNALELDDSALYLCASTLDVGKYEQYFGPGTRLTVT.